This T cell receptor (beta chain) was recorded in a study of early T cells in non-severe SARS-CoV-2 infection (TCRdb year 2021). Background on the whole study: Because TCR sequencing relied on bulk RNA taken from unsorted whole blood, pairing of alpha and beta chains was not possible. Study-level results and caveats: Matching against VDJdb was skewed toward anti-spike CD8 responses, likely underestimated virus-specific expansions, and missed private and CD4 specificities.

The method behind the library was 5' RACE. Instrument used: NextSeq 500. To correct for sequencing error and PCR bias, the TCR library protocol tagged individual cDNA molecules with unique molecular identifiers. Sequencing covered both TCR alpha and beta chains, and within each sample the abundances of alpha and beta sequences were tightly co-correlated. In the authors' own workflow: V gene, J gene and CDR3 annotation of TCR sequences was performed with Decombinator V4. TCRs were defined as expanded if a significant change between any two time points was detected under a Poisson model with p below 0.0001. TCR abundances were normalised to the total number of TCRs sequenced in each sample and reported as counts per million. TRAV1-2 paired with TRAJ12, TRAJ20 or TRAJ33 defined MAIT TCRs, while TRAV10 paired with TRAJ18 defined iNKT TCRs. VDJdb, accessed 1 November 2021, was searched for CMV, EBV and SARS-CoV-2 annotated TCRs, with TCRs annotated for multiple antigens excluded. TCRdb trimmed the raw reads at Q25, called clones with MiXCR and kept productive beta chains. Rows are combined by CDR3 protein, so each entry shows the most common genes and DNA. The V and J calls reflect TCRdb's pipeline rather than the authors' work. The sample table lists about 80,000 distinct CDR3 sequences, less than 15% of them with a count of one. The ten largest clonotypes hold around 3.6% of the sample.

V is trimmed back by 6 bases and J by 2 bases, and the junction contains 9 bases that no gene match accounts for. CDR1 and CDR2, per the germline V gene, are SGHAT and FQNNGV. CDR3 length: 15 amino acids, cysteine to phenylalanine. Just CDR3 DNA is preserved here, 45 bases in frame from base 1. The table lists this clonotype with a few counts. The target of this receptor is not known. Per-nucleotide qualities are absent, and no much larger clonotype sits a single base away. A case-control design nested within a healthcare worker cohort in London, UK, was used, with weekly nasopharyngeal swab PCR tests and blood sampling performed. Healthcare workers were recruited during the week of the UK lockdown, between 23 and 31 March 2020, and followed weekly for up to roughly 15 weeks.

This chain joins TRBV11-2 to TRBJ2-7; TRBD2 matches 8 bases in the middle. The source of this sequence is an adult who was a healthcare worker with PCR-confirmed SARS-CoV-2 infection or an uninfected control (not recorded which). The sequenced sample was whole blood. The sequenced DNA is TGTGCCAGCAGTTCGACTAGCGCTTACCCCTACGAGCAGTACTTC. Translated, it reads CASSSTSAYPYEQYF.